This T cell receptor beta chain was identified in a study of blood T cells in healthy people across ages. Primed by a sample-barcoded 5' primer and a J-beta primer mix, a second PCR proceeded for about 6 to 12 cycles. MiXCR, run by TCRdb on the 5' RACE reads, gives a single entry per CDR3 protein. The sample has about 680,000 distinct CDR3 sequences; around 45% are singletons. Germline V lookup: CDR1 SQVTM, CDR2 ANQGSEA. This CDR3 spans 13 amino acids. With 5 bases removed from V and 0 bases from J, the gap between germline ends came to 10 bases. V is TRBV29-1 and J is TRBJ1-1, with D perhaps TRBD1 (5 bases). This sequence was found in a woman aged 60-75 years in good health. Sequencing used blood. The CDR3 here is CSVWGWLNTEAFF. DNA of the CDR3: TGCAGCGTTTGGGGGTGGTTGAACACTGAAGCTTTCTTT.